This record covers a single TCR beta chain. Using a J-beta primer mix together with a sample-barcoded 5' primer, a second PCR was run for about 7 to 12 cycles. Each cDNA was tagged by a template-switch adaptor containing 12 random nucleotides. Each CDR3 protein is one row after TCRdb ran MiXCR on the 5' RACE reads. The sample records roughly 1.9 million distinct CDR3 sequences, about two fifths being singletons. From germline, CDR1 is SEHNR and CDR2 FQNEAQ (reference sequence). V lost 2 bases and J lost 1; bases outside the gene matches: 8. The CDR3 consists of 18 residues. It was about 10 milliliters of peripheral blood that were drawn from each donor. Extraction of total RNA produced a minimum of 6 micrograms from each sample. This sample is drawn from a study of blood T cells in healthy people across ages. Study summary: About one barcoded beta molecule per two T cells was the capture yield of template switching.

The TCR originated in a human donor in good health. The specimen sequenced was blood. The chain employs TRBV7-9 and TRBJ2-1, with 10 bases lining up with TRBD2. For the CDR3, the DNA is TGTGCCAGCAGCTTATGGAGGGGAGCGGGGGGGTCCTACAATGAGCAGTTCTTC. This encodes CASSLWRGAGGSYNEQFF.